The 2 T cell receptor beta chains in this list originate from one sample, sequenced in a study of shared clonotypes between healthy human individuals. Produced via immunoSEQ multiplex PCR; TCRdb's table is partial and in-frame only. The sample holds 2.3 million or so clones, approximately 95% seen once. Material: naive CD4+ T cells from PBMCs. Documented subset: CD45RA+ positively selected. These receptors were collected from a young man in good health. Some clones in this sample may be carry-over from other donors' samples.

This clone was picked up one time. V usage is TRBV28 and J usage is TRBJ2-7, with D uncertain. The CDR3 spans 17 residues. V was cut by 6 bases and J by 2 bases, with 23 bases left in between. CDR1 is MDHEN, CDR2 SYDVKM, per germline. DNA for the CDR3: TGTGCCAGCAGCCCTATGCGGCAGCGCCACCATCCCTACGAGCAGTACTTC. Translation gives CASSPMRQRHHPYEQYF.

The V and J genes are TRBV28 and TRBJ1-5, with TRBD1 matching over 10 bases. Losses at the gene ends were 5 bases for V and 4 bases for J; bases not matched to a gene: 5. Germline CDR1 and CDR2: MDHEN and SYDVKM. The CDR3 has 15 residues. CDR3: CASSATDRGNQPQHF. DNA for the CDR3: TGTGCCAGCAGTGCTACGGACAGGGGGAATCAGCCCCAGCATTTT.